This T cell receptor (beta chain) was profiled in a study of identical twins. TCRdb independently ran MiXCR on the 5' RACE reads; one entry per CDR3 protein. The table lists 450,000 or so distinct CDR3 sequences, around 24% of them singletons. This clonotype was found once. The CDR3 length is 16 residues. J gave up 5 bases and V 3 bases, and 13 bases lay outside the gene matches. Germline V gene data show CDR1 as SGHDT and CDR2 as YYEEEE. A further study also used this sample, focusing on T cells expressing NK-cell markers.

The sequence derives from a young woman in good health. Sequencing input: CD4+ T cells sorted from blood. The chain links TRBV5-6 to TRBJ2-7; 8 nucleotides line up with TRBD1. CDR3 in amino acids: CASSWGRQGRVHEQYF. The CDR3 DNA follows: TGTGCCAGCAGCTGGGGGCGACAGGGGAGAGTCCACGAGCAGTACTTC.